These 16 T cell receptor beta chains came from one sample sequenced in a study of OX40 agonist ivuxolimab in advanced cancers. TCRdb's table, derived via immunoSEQ multiplex PCR, lists solely in-frame clones and lacks some. The sample records about 46,000 clones, 82% being singletons. The starting material was CD4+ or CD8+ T cells sorted from blood, obtained in a trial of the OX40 agonist ivuxolimab. The receptors stem from an adult with an advanced solid tumor such as melanoma, head and neck, liver or kidney cancer.

V and J are TRBV6-6 and TRBJ1-1; D unresolved. The germline V and J ends were trimmed by 5 bases and 5 bases, with 6 bases remaining between them. Germline CDR1 is MNHNY and CDR2 is SVGAGI (reference sequence). The CDR3 has 11 amino acids. CDR3 residues: CASSVGTEAFF. CDR3 DNA sequence: TGTGCCAGCAGTGTGGGTACTGAAGCTTTCTTT.

This clone was seen a few times. The chain joins TRBV6-6 to TRBJ1-2, with a tentative D call TRBD1 (5 bases). V was trimmed by 2 bases and J by 2 bases, leaving 9 bases between them. CDR3 size: 14 residues. The germline V gene encodes CDR1 MNHNY and CDR2 SVGAGI (reference sequence). This CDR3 reads CASSYGQKNYGYTF. DNA for the CDR3: TGTGCCAGCAGTTACGGACAAAAAAACTATGGCTACACCTTC.

The chain is built from TRBV7-2 and TRBJ1-4; possibly TRBD1 for D (5 bases). Per the germline V gene, CDR1 is SGHTA and CDR2 is FQGNSA. This CDR3 spans 12 amino acids. V lost 6 bases and J 8 bases, leaving 10 bases between the germline ends. This CDR3 is CASSLGGEKLFF. The DNA of the CDR3 is TGTGCCAGCAGTTTGGGGGGAGAAAAACTGTTTTTT. Supplemented by reference TRBV7-2 and TRBJ1-4, the full variable domain reads GAGVSQSPSNKVTEKGKDVELRCDPISGHTALYWYRQSLGQGLEFLIYFQGNSAPDKSGLPSDRFSAERTGGSVSTLTIQRTQQEDSAVYLCASSLGGEKLFFGSGTQLSVL.

CDR3 in DNA: TGTGCCAGCAGCTTGGAGGCGGAGCGCACAGATACGCAGTATTTT. Translated, it gives CASSLEAERTDTQYF. The J gene is TRBJ2-3, the V gene TRBV5-5; D call uncertain. Trimming stripped 0 bases from V and 1 base from J, with 9 bases between. The germline V gene has CDR1 SGHKS and CDR2 YYEKEE (reference sequence). The CDR3 covers 15 residues.

The rearrangement uses TRBV11-1 and TRBJ2-6, with TRBD1 matching 12 bases. V gave up 5 bases and J gave up 2 bases; unmatched junction bases: 4. CDR3 length: 17 amino acids. Germline loops: CDR1 SGHAT, CDR2 FQDESV (reference sequence). CDR3 residues: CASSPGQGAPGANVLTF. For the CDR3, the DNA is TGTGCCAGCAGCCCGGGACAGGGGGCGCCTGGGGCCAACGTCCTGACTTTC.

The chain carries TRBV27 and TRBJ1-1; D gene ambiguous. The germline V and J ends were trimmed by 6 bases and 0 bases, with 8 bases remaining between them. The length of the CDR3 is 13 residues. Germline CDR1 is MNHEY and CDR2 is SMNVEV (reference sequence). CDR3 loop: CASRTLMNTEAFF. The CDR3 bases are TGTGCCAGCAGGACGCTAATGAACACTGAAGCTTTCTTT.

The CDR3 DNA is TGCAGCGTGGATGACGGTTACAATGAGCAGTTCTTC. This encodes CSVDDGYNEQFF. V is TRBV29-1 and J is TRBJ2-1; no clear D. Germline V gene lookup returns CDR1 SQVTM and CDR2 ANQGSEA. Trimming removed 6 bases from V and 4 bases from J, with 10 bases in between. This CDR3 spans 12 amino acids.

The chain carries TRBV11-2 and TRBJ2-5; D might be TRBD1 (8 bases). Germline-derived CDR1 and CDR2 are SGHAT and FQNNGV. The CDR3 runs 12 residues. V was trimmed by 5 bases and J by 12 bases, leaving 16 bases between them. The CDR3 is CASSIGGTGKYF. The CDR3 DNA sequence: TGTGCCAGCAGCATCGGGGGGACAGGAAAGTACTTC.

The rearrangement uses TRBV7-3 and TRBJ2-3; D may be TRBD2 (5 bases). This CDR3 is 13 amino acids long. Per germline, CDR1 SGHTA and CDR2 FQGTGA. Trimming left V 5 bases short and J 6 bases short, with 12 bases between. In nucleotides, the CDR3 is TGTGCCAGCAGCATTACTAGGGTCGATACGCAGTATTTT. Translating it yields CASSITRVDTQYF.

The chain is built from TRBV2 and TRBJ2-1; the D gene is possibly TRBD1 (6 bases). Trimming shortened V by 8 bases and J by 11 bases, and 13 bases separated the two germline ends. The germline V gene has CDR1 SNHLY and CDR2 FYNNEI. This CDR3 spans 11 amino acids. CDR3 loop: CASGIGGQQFF. The CDR3 bases are TGTGCCAGCGGAATAGGGGGACAGCAGTTCTTC.

V gene TRBV14 combines with J gene TRBJ2-5; D might be TRBD1 (5 bases). From germline, CDR1 is SGHDN and CDR2 FVKESK. V was shortened by 4 bases and J by 5 bases, with 17 bases between the two germline ends. This CDR3 comprises 15 residues. In DNA form, the CDR3 reads TGTGCCAGCAGCCGCGAACCGGGCAGGGCGGAGACCCAGTACTTC. Translated: CASSREPGRAETQYF.

The rearrangement links TRBV7-9 to TRBJ2-5; D may be TRBD1 (5 bases). V lost 5 bases and J 2 bases, leaving 6 bases between the germline ends. The germline V gene has CDR1 SEHNR and CDR2 FQNEAQ (reference sequence). The CDR3 has 12 residues. CDR3 in DNA: TGTGCCAGCAGCAGGGGACAAGAGACCCAGTACTTC. Translating gives CASSRGQETQYF.

V gene TRBV19 combines with J gene TRBJ1-5; D may be TRBD1 (6 bases). The CDR3 length is 15 residues. V lost 3 bases to trimming and J lost 6 bases, with 15 bases between them. Germline CDR1 LNHDA, CDR2 SQIVND (reference sequence). CDR3 DNA sequence: TGTGCCAGTAGTATCGGGGGGCGCAGGATTCAGCCCCAGCATTTT. Residues: CASSIGGRRIQPQHF.

The genes are TRBV30 and TRBJ1-1; D gene ambiguous. CDR1 and CDR2 from the germline V gene are GTSNPN and SVGIG (reference sequence). The CDR3 covers 13 residues. Trimming took 0 bases from V and 1 from J, leaving 6 bases between them. The CDR3 region has the DNA TGTGCCTGGAGTGTTTGGAAGAACACTGAAGCTTTCTTT. Its protein is CAWSVWKNTEAFF.

This chain uses TRBV5-4 with TRBJ1-4; D remains unclear. V shed 2 bases and J shed 5 bases, with 13 bases lying between them. Per the germline V gene, CDR1 is SGHNT and CDR2 is YYREEE (reference sequence). The CDR3 loop spans 15 amino acids. The CDR3 sequence: CASSFSGNGNEKLFF. In DNA form, the CDR3 reads TGTGCCAGCAGCTTTTCCGGGAATGGGAATGAAAAACTGTTTTTT.

CDR3 sequence: CASTTGGEKLFF. The CDR3 nucleotides are TGTGCCAGCACGACAGGGGGTGAAAAACTGTTTTTT. The chain is built from TRBV2 and TRBJ1-4, with 9 bases aligning to TRBD1. Trimming took 7 bases from V and 7 from J; bases not matched to a gene: 1. Germline-derived CDR1 and CDR2 are SNHLY and FYNNEI. The CDR3 loop spans 12 amino acids.